These 24 T cell receptor beta chains were all obtained from the same sample, sequenced in a study of post-analysis software for immune sequencing data. Study observations and caveats: Five or six TRBV segments, TRBV5-6, TRBV5-1 and TRBV20-1 among them, were found more frequent in patients than controls.

No antigen is known for these receptors. Unique molecular identifiers were carried by the TCR beta cDNA libraries. TCRdb itself ran the PCR reads through MiXCR, one entry per CDR3 protein. The table lists roughly 570,000 distinct CDR3 sequences, 34% of them singletons, with approximately 6% in the top ten. Sequenced input: blood. The receptor source for this set is a girl aged 2-17 years with multiple sclerosis.

This clonotype has only a few counts. The chain employs TRBV4-1 and TRBJ1-1; no reliable D call. V was shortened by 0 bases and J by 11 bases, with 7 bases between the two germline ends. Germline V gene sequence: CDR1 MGHRA, CDR2 YSYEKL. This CDR3 is built from 11 residues. CDR3 coding DNA: TGCGCCAGCAGCCAAGATGGGGTTGCTTTCTTT. Protein: CASSQDGVAFF.

V gene TRBV29-1 combines with J gene TRBJ1-2, with D unresolved. Deletions cut 4 bases from V and 9 bases from J, with 18 bases between. The germline gives CDR1 SQVTM, CDR2 ANQGSEA. This CDR3 spans 13 amino acids. This CDR3 reads CSVGPNAGYSYTF. In DNA, the CDR3 is TGCAGCGTTGGCCCAAACGCAGGTTATAGCTACACCTTC.

The genes are TRBV29-1 and TRBJ2-7, with D possibly called TRBD1 or TRBD2 (5 bases each). The V end was cut by 5 bases, the J end by 2 bases, with 19 bases between. Per the germline V gene, CDR1 is SQVTM and CDR2 is ANQGSEA. CDR3 length equals 15 residues. Written as DNA, the CDR3 is TGCAGCGTTACCGGGACGGAAAAAAGAGCCTACGAGCAGTACTTC. Translation gives CSVTGTEKRAYEQYF.

This clonotype was seen a handful of times. The chain recombines TRBV6-4 with TRBJ2-1; TRBD1 aligns across 7 bases. Trimming at V came to 3 bases and at J to 0 bases, leaving 2 bases not matched to a gene. CDR3 length equals 15 residues. CDR1 is MRHNA, CDR2 SNTAGT, per germline. The DNA of the CDR3 is TGTGCCAGCAGTGAGGGACAGAACTCCTACAATGAGCAGTTCTTC. Translated: CASSEGQNSYNEQFF.

This clonotype was seen only a few times. Here the CDR3 reads CASSFPGTGGTGWKETQYF. The DNA for the CDR3 is TGTGCCAGCAGCTTCCCAGGGACAGGGGGCACCGGGTGGAAAGAGACCCAGTACTTC. The chain has TRBV12-3 or TRBV12-4 and TRBJ2-5; 12 positions agree with TRBD1. The CDR3 spans 19 residues. The V gene end was trimmed by 6 bases and the J gene end by 3 bases; junction bases not matched to a gene: 17.

The rearrangement joins TRBV7-3 to TRBJ2-7, with D maybe TRBD2 (7 bases). Germline V gene lookup returns CDR1 SGHTA and CDR2 FQGTGA. This CDR3 is built from 14 residues. The ends were cut back, 5 bases at V and 7 bases at J, with 18 bases in the middle. The CDR3 region is CASSQLAGANEQYF. The CDR3 coding sequence is TGTGCCAGCAGCCAGCTGGCGGGGGCGAATGAGCAGTACTTC. Looking up the rest from reference TRBV7-3 and TRBJ2-7 gives the full variable domain: GAGVSQTPSNKVTEKGKYVELRCDPISGHTALYWYRQSLGQGPEFLIYFQGTGAADDSGLPNDRFFAVRPEGSVSTLKIQRTERGDSAVYLCASSQLAGANEQYFGPGTRLTVT.

This clonotype showed up just a few times. V is TRBV6-5 and J is TRBJ2-7; no clear D. V was clipped by 5 bases and J by 1 base, with 6 bases between them. Looked up from germline, CDR1 is MNHEY and CDR2 is SVGAGI. This CDR3 is 12 amino acids long. CDR3 sequence: CASSGLSYEQYF. The DNA for the CDR3 is TGTGCCAGCAGTGGCCTGTCCTACGAGCAGTACTTC.

The J gene is TRBJ2-4, the V gene TRBV12-3 or TRBV12-4; D is perhaps TRBD1 (5 bases). The J call may be faulty, since TRBJ2-7 better matches the DNA end. This CDR3 contains 13 residues. The CDR3 loop reads CASSLIQGGEQYV. DNA of the CDR3: TGTGCCAGCAGTTTAATCCAGGGCGGCGAGCAGTACGTC.

This clonotype was seen just once. This chain joins TRBV6-2 or TRBV6-3 and TRBJ2-7, with 10 bases matching TRBD2. With 4 bases clipped from V and 8 bases from J, the junction kept 8 bases outside the gene matches. Germline values: CDR1 MNHEY, CDR2 SVGEGT. This CDR3 is built from 14 residues. For the CDR3, the DNA is TGTGCCAGCAGTTTAAGCGGGGGGGCCGTCCAGCAGTACTTC. Translating it yields CASSLSGGAVQQYF.

Of note for this clonotype: A much larger clone differs from this one at a single base, so this may be a read error. V gene TRBV12-3 or TRBV12-4 combines with J gene TRBJ1-2, with a possible D match to TRBD1 (5 bases). The CDR3 has 13 residues. Trimming pared 3 bases from V and 6 bases from J, leaving 11 bases between. Here the CDR3 reads CASSFAGNHGYTF. CDR3 bases: TGTGCCAGCAGTTTCGCAGGGAACCATGGCTACACCTTC.

The chain is built from TRBV29-1 and TRBJ2-4; D not resolved. With the DNA end fitting TRBJ2-5 better, the J assignment may be wrong. CDR1 and CDR2 from the germline V gene are SQVTM and ANQGSEA. The CDR3 extends over 14 amino acids. The CDR3 DNA reads TGCAGCGTCGCTCCCTTTAGTCCCCCAGTGACCCAGTACTTC. Its translation: CSVAPFSPPVTQYF.

The J gene is TRBJ2-7, the V gene TRBV20-1, with a weak D call TRBD1 (7 bases). There are 15 residues in the CDR3. V gave up 1 base and J gave up 7 bases, with 20 bases separating them. From germline, CDR1 is DFQATT and CDR2 SNEGSKA (reference sequence). The DNA for the CDR3 is TGCAGTGCTAGAGTTAGAGGTTACAGGGGAGGTGAGCAGTACTTC. It specifies CSARVRGYRGGEQYF.

This clonotype has just a few counts. The V gene is TRBV20-1, the J gene TRBJ1-2; D uncertain. In germline, CDR1 is DFQATT, CDR2 SNEGSKA (reference sequence). Deletions cut 2 bases from V and 4 bases from J, with 8 bases between. The CDR3 length is 12 residues. The DNA for the CDR3 is TGCAGTGCTAGACCGTCTCCCTATGGCTACACCTTC. This sequence encodes CSARPSPYGYTF.

This clonotype was picked up a small number of times. The J gene is TRBJ2-6, the V gene TRBV12-3 or TRBV12-4; D uncertain. The CDR3 loop spans 14 amino acids. V lost 5 bases and J lost 2, with 7 bases in between. In DNA form, the CDR3 reads TGTGCCAGCAGTACTTCCACTGGGGCCAACGTCCTGACTTTC. Its translation is CASSTSTGANVLTF.

In its sample, this clonotype was seen many times. The chain joins TRBV7-6 to TRBJ2-5; D may match TRBD1 or TRBD2 (6 bases each). CDR1 is SGHVS, CDR2 FNYEAQ, per germline. There are 16 residues in the CDR3. V was trimmed by 1 base and J by 1 base, leaving 13 bases between them. The CDR3 bases are TGTGCCAGCAGCTTAGGGGGGGCAGGCCCCCAAGAGACCCAGTACTTC. The encoded protein is CASSLGGAGPQETQYF.

This clonotype was seen a few times. V and J are TRBV5-1 and TRBJ2-1, with 9 bases fitting TRBD2. CDR3 length: 14 residues. With V trimmed by 0 bases and J by 10 bases, 5 bases remained unmatched. Germline V lookup: CDR1 SGHRS, CDR2 YFSETQ. Here the CDR3 DNA reads TGCGCCAGCAGCTTGGACCCTAGCGGGGCCGAGCAGTTCTTC. This translates into CASSLDPSGAEQFF.

This clonotype was seen only a few times. This rearrangement joins TRBV7-2 to TRBJ1-6; D perhaps matches TRBD1 (5 bases). This CDR3 contains 14 residues. Germline lookup yields CDR1 SGHTA and CDR2 FQGNSA. Trimming stripped 5 bases from V and 10 bases from J, with 15 bases between. For the CDR3, the DNA is TGTGCCAGCAGCATAGACCCGGGGACCTCACCCCTCCACTTT. Protein: CASSIDPGTSPLHF.

This clonotype has just a few counts. This rearrangement joins TRBV7-3 to TRBJ2-5, with 14 bases matching TRBD2. J was trimmed by 2 bases and V by 5 bases; bases with no gene match: 7. The V gene's germline CDR1 is SGHTA and CDR2 FQGTGA. CDR3 length: 17 amino acids. The chain's CDR3 is CASSRGLAGGLQETQYF. The CDR3 DNA is TGTGCCAGCAGCCGTGGACTAGCGGGGGGCTTGCAAGAGACCCAGTACTTC.

This clonotype came up a few times. The chain recombines TRBV7-3 with TRBJ2-1; 11 bases agree with TRBD2. The trim removed 2 bases at V and 3 bases at J, leaving 6 bases unmatched. CDR3 length: 17 amino acids. CDR1 and CDR2 from the germline V gene are SGHTA and FQGTGA. The CDR3: CASSLLSLAGGYNEQFF. The CDR3 coding sequence is TGTGCCAGCAGCTTACTCTCCCTAGCGGGGGGCTACAATGAGCAGTTCTTC.

The chain has TRBV27 and TRBJ2-7, with D uncertain. Trimming took off 3 bases at V and 3 bases at J, with 12 bases between the two ends. This CDR3 is 14 amino acids long. CDR1 is MNHEY, CDR2 SMNVEV, per germline (reference sequence). CDR3: CASSFRAGDYEQYF. The CDR3 bases are TGTGCCAGCAGTTTTAGGGCAGGAGACTACGAGCAGTACTTC.

The chain couples TRBV6-5 to TRBJ2-5; unclear D gene. Germline lookup yields CDR1 MNHEY and CDR2 SVGAGI. V was shortened by 5 bases and J by 2 bases, with 9 bases between the two germline ends. CDR3 size: 13 residues. The CDR3 loop reads CASSQASQETQYF. The DNA for the CDR3 is TGTGCCAGCAGTCAAGCCAGTCAAGAGACCCAGTACTTC.

This clonotype has only a few counts. V usage is TRBV20-1 and J usage is TRBJ1-5; D is perhaps TRBD1 (6 bases). V dropped 0 bases and J dropped 0 bases, with 18 bases sitting between them. The CDR3 extends over 18 amino acids. Germline CDR1 is DFQATT and CDR2 is SNEGSKA (reference sequence). CDR3 DNA: TGCAGTGCTAGAGATCCTTACCGGGACACCGATAGCAATCAGCCCCAGCATTTT. Translated, it gives CSARDPYRDTDSNQPQHF.

The chain carries TRBV5-6 and TRBJ1-4; no definite D call. Trimming took 7 bases from V and 7 from J, leaving 11 bases between them. The CDR3 contains 12 residues. From germline, CDR1 is SGHDT and CDR2 YYEEEE. CDR3 sequence reads: CASERLGEKLFF. The CDR3 nucleotides read TGTGCCAGCGAGCGGTTGGGTGAAAAACTGTTTTTT. Full variable domain (missing parts from reference TRBV5-6 and TRBJ1-4): DAGVTQSPTHLIKTRGQQVTLRCSPKSGHDTVSWYQQALGQGPQFIFQYYEEEERQRGNFPDRFSGHQFPNYSSELNVNALLLGDSALYLCASERLGEKLFFGSGTQLSVL.

The CDR3 coding sequence is TGTGCCAGCAGCAAAGGGTTAAGCCGGGATGAGCAGTTCTTC. It codes for CASSKGLSRDEQFF. J is TRBJ2-1 and V is TRBV7-2; D unresolved. V lost 5 bases and J 8 bases, leaving 16 bases between the germline ends. The CDR3 runs 14 residues. Per germline, CDR1 SGHTA and CDR2 FQGNSA.